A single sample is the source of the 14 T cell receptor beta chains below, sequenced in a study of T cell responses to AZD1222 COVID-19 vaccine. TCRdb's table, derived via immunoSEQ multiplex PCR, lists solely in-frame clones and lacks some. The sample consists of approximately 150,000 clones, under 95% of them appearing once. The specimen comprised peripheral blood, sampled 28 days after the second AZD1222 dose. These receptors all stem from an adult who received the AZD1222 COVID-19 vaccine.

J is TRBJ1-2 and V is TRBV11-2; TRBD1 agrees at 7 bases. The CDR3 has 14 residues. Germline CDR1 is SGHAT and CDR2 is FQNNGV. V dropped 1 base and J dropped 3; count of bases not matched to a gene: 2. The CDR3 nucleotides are TGTGCCAGCAGCTTAGGACAGGGCGACTATGGCTACACCTTC. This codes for CASSLGQGDYGYTF.

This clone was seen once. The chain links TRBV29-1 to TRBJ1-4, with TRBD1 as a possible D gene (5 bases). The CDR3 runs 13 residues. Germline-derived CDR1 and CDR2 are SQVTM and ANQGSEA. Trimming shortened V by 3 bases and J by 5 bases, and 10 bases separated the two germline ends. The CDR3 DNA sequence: TGCAGCGTTGAGGGACCGATGAATGAAAAACTGTTTTTT. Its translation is CSVEGPMNEKLFF.

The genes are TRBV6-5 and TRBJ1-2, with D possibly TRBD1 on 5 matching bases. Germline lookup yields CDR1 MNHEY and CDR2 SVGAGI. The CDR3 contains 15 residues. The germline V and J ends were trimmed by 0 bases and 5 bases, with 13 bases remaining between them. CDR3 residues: CASSYSSSGTYGYTF. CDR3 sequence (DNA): TGTGCCAGCAGTTACTCGAGTTCGGGGACTTATGGCTACACCTTC.

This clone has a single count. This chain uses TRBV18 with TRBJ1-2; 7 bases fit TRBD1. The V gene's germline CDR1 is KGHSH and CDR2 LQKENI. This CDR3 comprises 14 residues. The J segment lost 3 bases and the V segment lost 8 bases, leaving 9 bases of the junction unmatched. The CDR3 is CASGTGQAYYGYTF. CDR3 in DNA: TGTGCCAGCGGGACCGGACAGGCCTACTATGGCTACACCTTC.

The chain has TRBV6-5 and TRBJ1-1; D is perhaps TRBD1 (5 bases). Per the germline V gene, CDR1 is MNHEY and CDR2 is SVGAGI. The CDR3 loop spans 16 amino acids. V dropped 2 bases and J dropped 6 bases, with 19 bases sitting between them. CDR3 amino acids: CASSYKGLDIKAEAFF. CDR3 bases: TGTGCCAGCAGTTACAAGGGACTGGACATAAAGGCTGAAGCTTTCTTT.

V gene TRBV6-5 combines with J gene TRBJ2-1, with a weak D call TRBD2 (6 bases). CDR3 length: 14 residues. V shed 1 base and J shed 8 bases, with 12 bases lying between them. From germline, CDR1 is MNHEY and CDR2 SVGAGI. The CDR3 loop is CASSYWGVQDEQFF. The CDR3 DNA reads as TGTGCCAGCAGTTACTGGGGGGTTCAGGATGAGCAGTTCTTC.

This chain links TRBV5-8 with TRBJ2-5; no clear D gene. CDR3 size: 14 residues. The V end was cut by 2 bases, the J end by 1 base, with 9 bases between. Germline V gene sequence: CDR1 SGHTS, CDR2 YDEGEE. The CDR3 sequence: CASSLRTTQETQYF. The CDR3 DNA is TGTGCCAGCAGCTTAAGGACCACCCAAGAGACCCAGTACTTC.

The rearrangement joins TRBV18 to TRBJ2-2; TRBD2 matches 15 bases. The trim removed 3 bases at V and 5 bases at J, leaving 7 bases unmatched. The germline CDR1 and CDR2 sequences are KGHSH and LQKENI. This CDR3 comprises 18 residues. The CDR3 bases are TGTGCCAGCTCACCTCCGGGACTAGCGGGAGGTTCAACCGGGGAGCTGTTTTTT. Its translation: CASSPPGLAGGSTGELFF.

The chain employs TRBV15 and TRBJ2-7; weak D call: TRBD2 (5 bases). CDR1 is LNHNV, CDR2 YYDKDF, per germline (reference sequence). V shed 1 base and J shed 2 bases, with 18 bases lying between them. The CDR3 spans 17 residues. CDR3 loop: CATSRVPYLTTTYEQYF. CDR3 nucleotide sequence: TGTGCCACCAGCAGAGTTCCCTATTTGACTACCACCTACGAGCAGTACTTC.

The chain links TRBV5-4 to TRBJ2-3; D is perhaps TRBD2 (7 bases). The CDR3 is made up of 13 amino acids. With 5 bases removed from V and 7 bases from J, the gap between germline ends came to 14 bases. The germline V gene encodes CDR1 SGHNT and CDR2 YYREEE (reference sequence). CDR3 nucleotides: TGTGCCAGCAGTTGGGGGGGCCGCAATACGCAGTATTTT. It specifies CASSWGGRNTQYF.

This chain's CDR3 is CASSLVGGSDGYGYTF. The DNA of the CDR3 is TGCGCCAGCAGCTTGGTAGGGGGATCTGATGGCTATGGCTACACCTTC. The gene calls are TRBV5-1 and TRBJ1-2, with D possibly matching TRBD1 (6 bases). Germline V lookup: CDR1 SGHRS, CDR2 YFSETQ. Between the trimmed V and J ends, which lost 0 bases and 4 bases, there was a span of 16 bases. This CDR3 is built from 16 residues.

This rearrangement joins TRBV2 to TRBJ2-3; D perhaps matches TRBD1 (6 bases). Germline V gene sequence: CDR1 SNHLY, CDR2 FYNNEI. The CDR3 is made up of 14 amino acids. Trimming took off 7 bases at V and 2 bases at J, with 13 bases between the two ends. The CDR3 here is CASKQGPTTDTQYF. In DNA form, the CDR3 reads TGTGCCAGCAAACAGGGACCTACCACAGATACGCAGTATTTT.

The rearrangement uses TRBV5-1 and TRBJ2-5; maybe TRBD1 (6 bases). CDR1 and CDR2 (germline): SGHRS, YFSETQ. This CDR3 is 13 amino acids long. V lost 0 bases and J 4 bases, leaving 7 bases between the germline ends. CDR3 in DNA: TGCGCCAGCAGCTTGGTGGACAGAGAGACCCAGTACTTC. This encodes CASSLVDRETQYF.

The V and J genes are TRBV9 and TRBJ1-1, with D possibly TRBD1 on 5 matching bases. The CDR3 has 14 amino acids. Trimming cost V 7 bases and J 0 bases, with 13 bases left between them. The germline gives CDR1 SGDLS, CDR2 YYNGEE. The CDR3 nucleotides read TGTGCCAGCGGGACGGACATTATGAACACTGAAGCTTTCTTT. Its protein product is CASGTDIMNTEAFF.